This TCR beta chain derives from a study of vaccination and CD4 T cells after COVID-19. Overall study: Collection of post-COVID samples occurred a median about 100 days after diagnosis, spanning a range of 35 to 161. Overlapping peptides covering the spike proteins of SARS-CoV-2, HCoV-NL63, HCoV-OC43 and HCoV-229E were added to stimulate cells.

Cultured CD4+ T cell DNA was sequenced using the Oncomine TCR Beta short-read assay. TCRdb used MiXCR to reprocess the PCR reads, holding one entry per CDR3 protein. The sample consists of approximately 11,000 distinct CDR3 sequences, 70% of them appearing once. This clonotype has more than one count but fewer than ten. The antigen is undetermined. Treatment here: roughly 10-day PBMC culture with coronavirus spike peptide pools or control peptides (ViraFEST assay). ViraFEST sequenced TCRs after peptide-pool expansion of antigen-specific T cells. The receptor's source is a human donor who had recovered from COVID-19. The sequenced sample consisted of CD4+ T cells from blood, cultured in vitro.

Written as DNA, the CDR3 is TGCAGTGCTAGAGATCGCCAGACGCAGTATTTT. Translated: CSARDRQTQYF. The genes are TRBV20-1 and TRBJ2-3; D not resolved. CDR1 and CDR2 (germline): DFQATT, SNEGSKA (reference sequence). The CDR3 spans 11 residues. V was clipped by 0 bases and J by 9 bases, with 7 bases between them.